Listed here is a single T cell receptor (beta chain). Its antigen is as yet unknown. One end of the junction varies from germline; a read error may be responsible. TCRdb independently ran MiXCR on the reads; one entry per CDR3 protein. The sample shows about 130,000 distinct CDR3 sequences, under 30% of them seen only once. This record belongs to a study of T cell repertoires in cytomegalovirus infection. The germline CDR1 and CDR2 sequences are SGHTA and FQGTGA. The CDR3 has 15 residues. The sequencing sample was made of PBMCs, sequenced either directly or after in vitro stimulation (not recorded which). The TCR sequence derives from a human donor in good health (CMV status not recorded). Some clones in this sample may be carry-over from other donors' samples. This chain joins TRBV7-3 and TRBJ1-4; 11 positions agree with TRBD1. The CDR3 DNA reads as TGTGCCAGCAGCTTGGTCGGGACAGGGGGGGAAAACCTGTTTTTT. It specifies CASSLVGTGGENLFF.